This T cell receptor beta chain was found in a study of T-cell memory formation after mild COVID-19. Study overall: Largely, TCR clusters stayed within a single donor.

Findings and caveats of the study: There were some responding clones in pre-infection memory, which suggested that cross-reactive memory had joined. Clones which contracted sat mainly in CM and EM if CD4+, and in EMRA if CD8+. Whereas later expanders leaned CD4+, clones contracting day 15 to 85 showed a balanced CD4/CD8 makeup.

TCRdb recomputed calls from the 5' RACE reads with MiXCR, one row per CDR3 protein. The data show a few hundred thousand distinct CDR3 sequences, approximately 15% seen once. The CDR3 runs to 13 residues. Germline V gives CDR1 GTSNPN, CDR2 SVGIG (reference sequence). Trimming left V 3 bases short and J 5 bases short, with 13 bases between. This clonotype was counted between two and nine times. Its specificity is unknown. The rearrangement uses TRBV30 and TRBJ1-1; D gene ambiguous. This TCR was sampled from a man between 18 and 29 years old who had mild COVID-19 (a few samples of this study predate the infection). Cell type and time point are not known. Sequencing input: PBMCs or a T cell subset sorted from them (not recorded which). This CDR3 is CAWRIRSGTEAFF. The CDR3 nucleotides read TGTGCCTGGAGAATTAGGTCGGGGACTGAAGCTTTCTTT. Full variable domain (missing parts from reference TRBV30 and TRBJ1-1): SQTIHQWPATLVQPVGSPLSLECTVEGTSNPNLYWYRQAAGRGLQLLFYSVGIGQISSEVPQNLSASRPQDRQFILSSKKLLLSDSGFYLCAWRIRSGTEAFFGQGTRLTVV.